These 29 T cell receptor beta chains were sequenced from one sample in a study of shared clonotypes between healthy human individuals. TCRdb's copy holds only in-frame clones and misses some; the assay was immunoSEQ multiplex PCR. The sample holds under 1,100,000 clones, roughly 80% seen once. The specimen was memory CD4+ T cells sorted from blood. As for subset: CD45RA-negative fraction. The receptors were gathered from a man younger than 35 in good health.

This rearrangement joins TRBV2 to TRBJ2-1; 12 positions match TRBD2. This CDR3 is 15 amino acids long. Unmatched junction bases numbered 3, after V lost 5 bases and J lost 4 bases. The germline V gene encodes CDR1 SNHLY and CDR2 FYNNEI. The CDR3 bases are TGTGCCAGCAGTACTAGCGGGGGGATATACAATGAGCAGTTCTTC. As protein: CASSTSGGIYNEQFF.

The rearrangement joins TRBV28 to TRBJ2-2; D unresolved. V dropped 5 bases and J dropped 2 bases, with 6 bases sitting between them. The CDR3 length is 13 residues. Germline V CDR1 and CDR2: MDHEN, SYDVKM. The CDR3 sequence is CASSHINTGELFF. The CDR3 bases are TGTGCCAGCAGTCACATTAACACCGGGGAGCTGTTTTTT.

The V and J genes are TRBV5-5 and TRBJ2-3; 12 bases are shared with TRBD1. Germline V gene data show CDR1 as SGHKS and CDR2 as YYEKEE (reference sequence). V gave up 7 bases and J gave up 5 bases; unmatched junction bases: 5. The CDR3 is 14 amino acids. CDR3 sequence: CASFRDRGQDTQYF. CDR3 bases: TGTGCCAGCTTTCGGGACAGGGGGCAAGATACGCAGTATTTT. Full variable domain (outside the CDR3, taken from reference TRBV5-5 and TRBJ2-3): DAGVTQSPTHLIKTRGQQVTLRCSPISGHKSVSWYQQVLGQGPQFIFQYYEKEERGRGNFPDRFSARQFPNYSSELNVNALLLGDSALYLCASFRDRGQDTQYFGPGTRLTVL.

The chain combines TRBV9 with TRBJ2-1, with 12 bases identical to TRBD2. The CDR3 sequence is 14 residues long. Trimming removed 6 bases from V and 7 bases from J; junction bases left unmatched: 5. Per germline, CDR1 SGDLS and CDR2 YYNGEE. Here the CDR3 reads CASTLAGGPNEQFF. In DNA form, the CDR3 reads TGTGCCAGCACTCTAGCGGGGGGGCCGAATGAGCAGTTCTTC. The full variable domain, with the rest looked up from reference TRBV9 and TRBJ2-1, is DSGVTQTPKHLITATGQRVTLRCSPRSGDLSVYWYQQSLDQGLQFLIQYYNGEERAKGNILERFSAQQFPDLHSELNLSSLELGDSALYFCASTLAGGPNEQFFGPGTRLTVL.

In its sample, this clone was seen once. CDR3 bases: TGTGCCAGCAGCTTAGGGCTAGCGGGAACAGATACGCAGTATTTT. It specifies CASSLGLAGTDTQYF. This sequence joins TRBV7-3 and TRBJ2-3; TRBD2 matches 9 bases. From germline, CDR1 is SGHTA and CDR2 FQGTGA. Losses at the gene ends were 2 bases for V and 3 bases for J; bases not matched to a gene: 3. This CDR3 has 15 amino acids. Full variable domain (remainder filled in from reference TRBV7-3 and TRBJ2-3): GAGVSQTPSNKVTEKGKYVELRCDPISGHTALYWYRQSLGQGPEFLIYFQGTGAADDSGLPNDRFFAVRPEGSVSTLKIQRTERGDSAVYLCASSLGLAGTDTQYFGPGTRLTVL.

The chain carries TRBV14 and TRBJ2-1; D tentatively fits TRBD1 or TRBD2 (5 bases each). This CDR3 contains 15 residues. In germline, CDR1 is SGHDN, CDR2 FVKESK. Between the trimmed V and J ends, which lost 2 bases and 7 bases, there was a span of 15 bases. CDR3 in amino acids: CASSQPTGARNEQFF. DNA for the CDR3: TGTGCCAGCAGCCAACCGACCGGGGCAAGGAATGAGCAGTTCTTC.

This clone occurred many times. The V and J genes are TRBV7-2 and TRBJ2-1, with 11 bases aligning to TRBD2. Germline-derived CDR1 and CDR2 are SGHTA and FQGNSA. J lost 5 bases, V lost 7 bases, and 7 bases had no gene match. This CDR3 has 15 amino acids. The CDR3 spells CASTLAGGLDNEQFF. Written as DNA, the CDR3 is TGTGCCAGCACTCTAGCGGGGGGCCTGGACAATGAGCAGTTCTTC.

This rearrangement joins TRBV6-1 to TRBJ2-7; D is possibly TRBD1 or TRBD2 (5 bases each). This CDR3 has 15 amino acids. The germline CDR1 and CDR2 sequences are MNHNS and SASEGT. V was cut by 6 bases and J by 0 bases, with 15 bases left in between. The CDR3: CASSLSGTSSYEQYF. CDR3 bases: TGTGCCAGCAGCCTATCCGGGACCTCCTCCTACGAGCAGTACTTC.

This clone was seen a single time. J is TRBJ2-7 and V is TRBV9, with 10 bases that match TRBD1. V was pared by 4 bases and J by 3 bases, with 7 bases of the junction left unmatched. The CDR3 consists of 15 residues. Germline V lookup: CDR1 SGDLS, CDR2 YYNGEE. CDR3 amino acids: CASSSGQGNYYEQYF. In nucleotides, the CDR3 is TGTGCCAGCAGCTCGGGACAGGGGAATTACTACGAGCAGTACTTC.

The chain employs TRBV28 and TRBJ2-7; TRBD1 matches 9 bases. CDR1 and CDR2 from the germline V gene are MDHEN and SYDVKM. Unmatched junction bases numbered 8, after V lost 6 bases and J lost 2 bases. The CDR3 is 15 amino acids. The CDR3 nucleotides are TGTGCCAGCAGATCAACAGGGGGCGGCGCCTACGAGCAGTACTTC. Protein product: CASRSTGGGAYEQYF.

A word on this clone: Other DNA sequences in this sample translate to the same CDR3. J is TRBJ1-6 and V is TRBV9; 12 nucleotides align to TRBD1. The V gene's germline CDR1 is SGDLS and CDR2 YYNGEE. The length of the CDR3 is 15 residues. V shed 3 bases and J 7 bases; nucleotides not matched to a gene: 2. CDR3 sequence (DNA): TGTGCCAGCAGCGCCGGGACAGGGGGCAATTCACCCCTCCACTTT. Protein product: CASSAGTGGNSPLHF.

The V and J genes are TRBV7-2 and TRBJ1-1; D is perhaps TRBD1 (6 bases). The CDR3 covers 16 residues. Germline CDR1 reads SGHTA; CDR2 reads FQGNSA. The V end lost 1 base, the J end lost 4 bases, and 16 bases lay between the germline ends. CDR3 sequence reads: CASSLVSWVQGTEAFF. The CDR3 DNA reads as TGTGCCAGCAGCTTAGTAAGTTGGGTACAGGGCACTGAAGCTTTCTTT.

This clone was observed a handful of times. Other nucleotide sequences in the sample specify the same CDR3. The V call is TRBV19, the J call TRBJ2-6, with 7 bases matching TRBD1. The CDR3 spans 15 residues. From germline, CDR1 is LNHDA and CDR2 SQIVND (reference sequence). The V gene end was trimmed by 4 bases and the J gene end by 2 bases; junction bases not matched to a gene: 2. CDR3 sequence (DNA): TGTGCCAGTAGTAGCGACAGGGCTGGGGCCAACGTCCTGACTTTC. Translated: CASSSDRAGANVLTF. Based on the CDR3 plus reference TRBV19 and TRBJ2-6, the full variable domain is DGGITQSPKYLFRKEGQNVTLSCEQNLNHDAMYWYRQDPGQGLRLIYYSQIVNDFQKGDIAEGYSVSREKKESFPLTVTSAQKNPTAFYLCASSSDRAGANVLTFGAGSRLTVL.

This rearrangement joins TRBV28 to TRBJ2-5; the D is unclear. This CDR3 spans 13 amino acids. With 2 bases removed from V and 4 bases from J, the gap between germline ends came to 8 bases. Germline CDR1 reads MDHEN; CDR2 reads SYDVKM. This CDR3 reads CASSLLPGETQYF. The CDR3 DNA follows: TGTGCCAGCAGTTTACTCCCGGGAGAGACCCAGTACTTC.

This clone came up once. Other nucleotide sequences from this sample produce the same CDR3. The chain carries TRBV18 and TRBJ1-5; possible D gene TRBD1, 5 bases. CDR3 length equals 14 residues. Germline lookup yields CDR1 KGHSH and CDR2 LQKENI. V lost 3 bases and J 1 base, leaving 7 bases between the germline ends. DNA of the CDR3: TGTGCCAGCTCACCGGGACTCAGCAATCAGCCCCAGCATTTT. This translates into CASSPGLSNQPQHF.

This clone came up once. The CDR3 bases are TGCGCCAGCAGCTCTGGGACTGGTACGCAGTATTTT. This sequence encodes CASSSGTGTQYF. V usage is TRBV5-1 and J usage is TRBJ2-3; possible D gene TRBD2, 6 bases. There are 12 residues in the CDR3. Between the trimmed V and J ends, which lost 3 bases and 8 bases, there was a span of 10 bases. Germline V gene sequence: CDR1 SGHRS, CDR2 YFSETQ. The variable domain in full, completed from reference TRBV5-1 and TRBJ2-3, reads KAGVTQTPRYLIKTRGQQVTLSCSPISGHRSVSWYQQTPGQGLQFLFEYFSETQRNKGNFPGRFSGRQFSNSRSEMNVSTLELGDSALYLCASSSGTGTQYFGPGTRLTVL.

Concerning this clone itself: The sample holds other DNA sequences that translate to the same CDR3. The chain is built from TRBV5-1 and TRBJ1-5; maybe TRBD1 (6 bases). The CDR3 length is 13 residues. The germline CDR1 and CDR2 sequences are SGHRS and YFSETQ. Trimming shortened V by 4 bases and J by 4 bases, and 9 bases separated the two germline ends. CDR3 sequence: CASSLDSNQPQHF. For the CDR3, the DNA is TGCGCCAGCAGCCTGGACAGTAATCAGCCCCAGCATTTT. The full variable domain, in which reference TRBV5-1 and TRBJ1-5 provide the parts outside the CDR3, is KAGVTQTPRYLIKTRGQQVTLSCSPISGHRSVSWYQQTPGQGLQFLFEYFSETQRNKGNFPGRFSGRQFSNSRSEMNVSTLELGDSALYLCASSLDSNQPQHFGDGTRLSIL.

The genes are TRBV7-2 and TRBJ1-2; the match to TRBD1 covers 8 bases. V was pared by 5 bases and J by 3 bases, with 11 bases of the junction left unmatched. Germline CDR1 is SGHTA and CDR2 is FQGNSA. The CDR3 extends over 16 amino acids. CDR3 sequence: CASSPRLGTGDYGYTF. CDR3 DNA sequence: TGTGCCAGCAGCCCCCGTCTGGGGACAGGAGACTATGGCTACACCTTC.

This clone appeared a single time. The V and J genes are TRBV6-1 and TRBJ2-3; TRBD1 is a possible D gene (6 bases). The CDR3 has 15 residues. CDR1 and CDR2 from the germline V gene are MNHNS and SASEGT. Trimming pared 8 bases from V and 0 bases from J, leaving 15 bases between. CDR3 sequence: CASRRGHLSTDTQYF. As DNA, the CDR3 is TGTGCCAGCCGCCGGGGACATCTTAGCACAGATACGCAGTATTTT.

The V gene is TRBV2, the J gene TRBJ1-5; no definite D call. Per the germline V gene, CDR1 is SNHLY and CDR2 is FYNNEI. This CDR3 has 15 amino acids. The ends were cut back, 4 bases at V and 1 base at J, with 11 bases in the middle. The CDR3 reads CASSVEGTSNQPQHF. DNA for the CDR3: TGTGCCAGCAGTGTGGAGGGAACAAGCAATCAGCCCCAGCATTTT.

The CDR3 loop is CASSLGLVPYEQYF. DNA for the CDR3: TGTGCCAGCAGCTTAGGACTGGTCCCCTACGAGCAGTACTTC. The chain combines TRBV7-2 with TRBJ2-7; D is ambiguous. The CDR3 covers 14 residues. V was cut by 1 base and J by 2 bases, with 9 bases left in between. Germline assignment: CDR1 SGHTA and CDR2 FQGNSA.

CDR3 sequence: CASSEYQGETQYF. The CDR3 DNA reads as TGTGCCAGCAGTGAATATCAGGGGGAGACCCAGTACTTC. V is TRBV2 and J is TRBJ2-5; D perhaps matches TRBD1 (6 bases). V was trimmed by 2 bases and J by 5 bases, leaving 9 bases between them. Germline values: CDR1 SNHLY, CDR2 FYNNEI. CDR3 length: 13 residues.

The chain has TRBV5-6 and TRBJ2-1; D is perhaps TRBD2 (6 bases). Germline V gives CDR1 SGHDT, CDR2 YYEEEE. V gave up 6 bases and J gave up 5 bases, with 15 bases separating them. This CDR3 is 14 amino acids long. The CDR3 DNA follows: TGTGCCAGCACCGGTAGGAGGGTTAACAATGAGCAGTTCTTC. Its translation is CASTGRRVNNEQFF.

This clone was recorded only once. This chain links TRBV25-1 with TRBJ2-5; 7 bases match TRBD2. This CDR3 is 16 amino acids long. V was clipped by 3 bases and J by 1 base; unmatched bases: 8. CDR1 and CDR2 from the germline V gene are MGHDK and SYGVNS. The CDR3 loop is CASSDWASGTQETQYF. The CDR3 nucleotides are TGTGCCAGCAGTGATTGGGCTAGCGGTACCCAAGAGACCCAGTACTTC.

The chain links TRBV7-2 to TRBJ1-3, with unresolved D. The CDR3 spans 15 residues. CDR1 and CDR2 (germline): SGHTA, FQGNSA. V was clipped by 1 base and J by 0 bases, with 7 bases between them. This CDR3 reads CASSLDSFSGNTIYF. The CDR3 DNA sequence: TGTGCCAGCAGCTTAGACAGTTTCTCTGGAAACACCATATATTTT.

This chain joins TRBV25-1 and TRBJ2-6, with a tentative D call TRBD2 (5 bases). This CDR3 has 12 residues. Trimming stripped 10 bases from V and 4 bases from J, with 8 bases between. Looked up from germline, CDR1 is MGHDK and CDR2 is SYGVNS. The CDR3 is CATSGGANVLTF. DNA of the CDR3: TGTGCCACCTCGGGGGGGGCCAACGTCCTGACTTTC.

The CDR3 reads CASSLVGAGNTIYF. The CDR3 DNA sequence: TGCGCCAGCAGCTTGGTCGGGGCAGGAAACACCATATATTTT. The chain employs TRBV5-1 and TRBJ1-3; tentative D call: TRBD1 (5 bases). Germline CDR1 SGHRS, CDR2 YFSETQ. Trimming shortened V by 0 bases and J by 4 bases, and 8 bases separated the two germline ends. This CDR3 is built from 14 residues.

The CDR3 DNA reads as TGTGCCAGCAGCTTAGCCGGGACAGGGTACGAGCAGTACTTC. This gives the protein CASSLAGTGYEQYF. V and J are TRBV7-9 and TRBJ2-5; TRBD1 matches at 9 bases. Matching the DNA end better, TRBJ2-7 makes the J call doubtful. Per the germline V gene, CDR1 is SEHNR and CDR2 is FQNEAQ (reference sequence). The CDR3 loop spans 14 amino acids.

On this clone itself: This same CDR3 is encoded by further DNA sequences in the sample. The chain joins TRBV7-9 to TRBJ2-3; D is uncertain. Germline assignment: CDR1 SEHNR and CDR2 FQNEAQ (reference sequence). Trimming removed 4 bases at V and 1 base at J, with 6 bases between. The CDR3 sequence is 13 residues long. CDR3 region: CASSSQGTDTQYF. CDR3 DNA sequence: TGTGCCAGCAGCTCTCAGGGCACAGATACGCAGTATTTT.